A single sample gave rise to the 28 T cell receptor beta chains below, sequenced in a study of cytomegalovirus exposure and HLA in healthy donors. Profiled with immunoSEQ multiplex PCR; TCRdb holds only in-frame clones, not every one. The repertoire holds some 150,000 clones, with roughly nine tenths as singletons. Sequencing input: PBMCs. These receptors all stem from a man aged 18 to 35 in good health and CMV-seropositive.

The CDR3 DNA sequence: TGTGCCAGCAGCCCTGGGAGCATTCAGTACTTC. The encoded protein is CASSPGSIQYF. The chain combines TRBV4-2 with TRBJ2-4; tentative D call: TRBD2 (5 bases). V lost 4 bases and J lost 9, with 7 bases in between. Germline V gene lookup returns CDR1 LGHNA and CDR2 YNFKEQ. There are 11 residues in the CDR3.

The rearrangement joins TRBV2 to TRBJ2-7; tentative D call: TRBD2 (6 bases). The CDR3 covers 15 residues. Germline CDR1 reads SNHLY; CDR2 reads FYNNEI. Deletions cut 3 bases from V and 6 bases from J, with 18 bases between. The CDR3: CASSDDMTSLAEQYF. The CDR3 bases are TGTGCCAGCAGTGATGACATGACTAGTTTGGCCGAGCAGTACTTC. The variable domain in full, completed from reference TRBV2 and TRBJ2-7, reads EPEVTQTPSHQVTQMGQEVILRCVPISNHLYFYWYRQILGQKVEFLVSFYNNEISEKSEIFDDQFSVERPDGSNFTLKIRSTKLEDSAMYFCASSDDMTSLAEQYFGPGTRLTVT.

As DNA, the CDR3 is TGTGCCAGCAGTTCGACAGCGACTAATGAAAAACTGTTTTTT. Translating gives CASSSTATNEKLFF. The chain combines TRBV27 with TRBJ1-4, with D tentatively TRBD1 (5 bases). The CDR3 runs to 14 residues. The V gene's germline CDR1 is MNHEY and CDR2 SMNVEV (reference sequence). The ends were cut back, 4 bases at V and 2 bases at J, with 8 bases in the middle. Together with reference TRBV27 and TRBJ1-4, the CDR3 gives the full variable domain: EAQVTQNPRYLITVTGKKLTVTCSQNMNHEYMSWYRQDPGLGLRQIYYSMNVEVTDKGDVPEGYKVSRKEKRNFPLILESPSPNQTSLYFCASSSTATNEKLFFGSGTQLSVL.

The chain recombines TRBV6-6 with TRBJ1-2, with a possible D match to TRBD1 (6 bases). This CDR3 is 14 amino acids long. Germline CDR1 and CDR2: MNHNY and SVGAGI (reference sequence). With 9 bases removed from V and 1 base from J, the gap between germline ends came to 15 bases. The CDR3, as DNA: TGTGCCAGTACACCTACAGGGTTTAACTATGGCTACACCTTC. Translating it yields CASTPTGFNYGYTF.

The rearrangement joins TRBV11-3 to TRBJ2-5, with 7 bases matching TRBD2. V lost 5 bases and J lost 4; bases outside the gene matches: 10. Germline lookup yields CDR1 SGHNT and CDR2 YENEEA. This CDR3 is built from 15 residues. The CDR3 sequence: CASSPGGGRSETQYF. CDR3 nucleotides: TGTGCCAGCAGCCCCGGCGGCGGGAGATCAGAGACCCAGTACTTC.

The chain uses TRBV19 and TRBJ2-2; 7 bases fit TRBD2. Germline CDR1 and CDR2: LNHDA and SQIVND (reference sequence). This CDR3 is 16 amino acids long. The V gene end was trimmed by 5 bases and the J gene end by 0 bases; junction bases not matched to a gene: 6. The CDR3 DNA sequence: TGTGCCAGTAGTCGTTTAGCGGGTACGAACACCGGGGAGCTGTTTTTT. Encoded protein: CASSRLAGTNTGELFF.

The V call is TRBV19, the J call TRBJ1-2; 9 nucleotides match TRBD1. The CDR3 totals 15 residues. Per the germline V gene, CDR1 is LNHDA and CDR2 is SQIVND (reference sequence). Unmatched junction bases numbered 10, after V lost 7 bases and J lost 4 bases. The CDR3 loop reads CASTMGGQGVYGYTF. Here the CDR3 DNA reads TGTGCCAGTACCATGGGGGGACAGGGCGTCTATGGCTACACCTTC.

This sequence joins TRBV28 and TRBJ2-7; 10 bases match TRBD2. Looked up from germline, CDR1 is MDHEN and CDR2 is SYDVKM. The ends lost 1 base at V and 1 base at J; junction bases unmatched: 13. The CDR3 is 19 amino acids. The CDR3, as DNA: TGTGCCAGCAGTTTATATCTTGGCCTAGCGGGAGTAAGATCCTACGAGCAGTACTTC. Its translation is CASSLYLGLAGVRSYEQYF.

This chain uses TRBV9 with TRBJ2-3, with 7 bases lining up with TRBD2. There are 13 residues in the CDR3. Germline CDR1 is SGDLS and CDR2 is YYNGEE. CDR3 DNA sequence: TGTGCTTCGGCGGGAGATCTCACAGATACGCAGTATTTT. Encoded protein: CASAGDLTDTQYF.

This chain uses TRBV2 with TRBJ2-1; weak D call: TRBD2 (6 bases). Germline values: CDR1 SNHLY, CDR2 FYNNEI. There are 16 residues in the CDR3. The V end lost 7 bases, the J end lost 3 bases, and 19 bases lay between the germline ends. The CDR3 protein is CASNPVAGTFYNEQFF. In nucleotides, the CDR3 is TGTGCCAGCAATCCCGTGGCGGGAACCTTCTACAATGAGCAGTTCTTC.

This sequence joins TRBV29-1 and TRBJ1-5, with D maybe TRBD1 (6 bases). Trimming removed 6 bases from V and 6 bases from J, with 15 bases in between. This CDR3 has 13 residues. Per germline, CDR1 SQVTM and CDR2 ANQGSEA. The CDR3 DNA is TGCAGCGTAGGCGGACAGAGAGGTCAGCCCCAGCATTTT. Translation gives CSVGGQRGQPQHF.

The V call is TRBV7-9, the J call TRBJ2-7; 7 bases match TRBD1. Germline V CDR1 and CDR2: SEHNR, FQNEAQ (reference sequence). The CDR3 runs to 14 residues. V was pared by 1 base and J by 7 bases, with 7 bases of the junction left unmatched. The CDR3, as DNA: TGTGCCAGCAGCTTAGGACAGGGTTGGAGGGAGCAGTACTTC. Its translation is CASSLGQGWREQYF. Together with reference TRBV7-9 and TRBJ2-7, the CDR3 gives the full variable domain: DTGVSQNPRHKITKRGQNVTFRCDPISEHNRLYWYRQTLGQGPEFLTYFQNEAQLEKSRLLSDRFSAERPKGSFSTLEIQRTEQGDSAMYLCASSLGQGWREQYFGPGTRLTVT.

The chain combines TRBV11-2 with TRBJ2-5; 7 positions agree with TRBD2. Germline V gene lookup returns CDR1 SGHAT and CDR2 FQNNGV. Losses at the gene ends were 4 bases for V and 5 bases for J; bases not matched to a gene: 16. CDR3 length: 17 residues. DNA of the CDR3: TGTGCCAGCAGCTCCCTCGGACTTGGCGGGAGTGGGGAGACCCAGTACTTC. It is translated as CASSSLGLGGSGETQYF.

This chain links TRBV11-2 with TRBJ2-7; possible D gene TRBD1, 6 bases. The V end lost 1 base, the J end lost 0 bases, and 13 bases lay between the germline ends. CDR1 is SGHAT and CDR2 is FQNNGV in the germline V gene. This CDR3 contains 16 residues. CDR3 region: CASSLGSSDSSYEQYF. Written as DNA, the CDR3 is TGTGCCAGCAGCTTAGGGTCGTCGGACAGCTCCTACGAGCAGTACTTC.

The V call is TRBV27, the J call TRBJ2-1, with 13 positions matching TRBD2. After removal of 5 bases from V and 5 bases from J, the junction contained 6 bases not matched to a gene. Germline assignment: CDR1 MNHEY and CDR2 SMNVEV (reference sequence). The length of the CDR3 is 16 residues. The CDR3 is CASSLRLAGGHNEQFF. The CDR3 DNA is TGTGCCAGCAGTCTGCGACTAGCGGGAGGTCACAATGAGCAGTTCTTC.

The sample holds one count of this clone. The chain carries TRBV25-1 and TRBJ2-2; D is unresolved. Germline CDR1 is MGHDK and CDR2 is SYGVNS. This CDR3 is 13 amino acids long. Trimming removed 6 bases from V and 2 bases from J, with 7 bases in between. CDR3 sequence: CASRTPNTGELFF. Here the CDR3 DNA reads TGTGCCAGCAGGACACCCAACACCGGGGAGCTGTTTTTT.

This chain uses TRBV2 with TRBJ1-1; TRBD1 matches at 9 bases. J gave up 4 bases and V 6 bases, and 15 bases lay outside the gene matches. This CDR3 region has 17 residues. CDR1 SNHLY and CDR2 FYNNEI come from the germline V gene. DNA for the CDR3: TGTGCCAGCAGGATATCCCGGGACAGGGAAGGAGGCACTGAAGCTTTCTTT. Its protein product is CASRISRDREGGTEAFF.

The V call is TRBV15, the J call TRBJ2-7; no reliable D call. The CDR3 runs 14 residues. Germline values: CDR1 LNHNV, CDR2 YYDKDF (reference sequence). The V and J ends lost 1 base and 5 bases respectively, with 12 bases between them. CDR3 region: CATSRVQVDDEQYF. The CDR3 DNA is TGTGCCACCAGCAGAGTCCAGGTCGATGACGAGCAGTACTTC.

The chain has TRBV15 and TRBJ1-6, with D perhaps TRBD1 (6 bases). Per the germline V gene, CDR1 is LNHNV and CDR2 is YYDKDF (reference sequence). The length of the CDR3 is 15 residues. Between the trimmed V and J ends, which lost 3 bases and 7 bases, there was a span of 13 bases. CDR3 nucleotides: TGTGCCACCAGCAGCAGGGGCCAGGGGAATTCACCCCTCCACTTT. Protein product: CATSSRGQGNSPLHF.

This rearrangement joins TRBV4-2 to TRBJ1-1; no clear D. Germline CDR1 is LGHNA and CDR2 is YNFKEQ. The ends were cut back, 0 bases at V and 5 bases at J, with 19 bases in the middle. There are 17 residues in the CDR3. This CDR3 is CASSQDSWPGRGTEAFF. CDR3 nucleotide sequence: TGTGCCAGCAGCCAAGATTCTTGGCCCGGGAGAGGTACTGAAGCTTTCTTT.

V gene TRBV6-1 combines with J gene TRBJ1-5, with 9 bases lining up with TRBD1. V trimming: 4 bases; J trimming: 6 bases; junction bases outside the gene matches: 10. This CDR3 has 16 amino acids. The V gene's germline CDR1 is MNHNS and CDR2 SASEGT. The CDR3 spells CASSGKYRGLSQPQHF. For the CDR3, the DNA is TGTGCCAGCAGTGGGAAATACAGGGGGCTGAGTCAGCCCCAGCATTTT.

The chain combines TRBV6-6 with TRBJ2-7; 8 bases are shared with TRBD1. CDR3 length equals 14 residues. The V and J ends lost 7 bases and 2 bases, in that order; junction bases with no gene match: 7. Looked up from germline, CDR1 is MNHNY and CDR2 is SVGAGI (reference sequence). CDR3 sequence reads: CASNTGGFAYEQYF. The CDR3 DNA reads TGTGCCAGCAATACAGGGGGGTTCGCCTACGAGCAGTACTTC.

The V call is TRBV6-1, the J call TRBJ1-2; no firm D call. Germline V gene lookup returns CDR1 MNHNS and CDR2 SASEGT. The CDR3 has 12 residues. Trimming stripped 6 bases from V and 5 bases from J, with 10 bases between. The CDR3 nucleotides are TGTGCCAGCAGCTTGAGCAGGTATGGCTACACCTTC. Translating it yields CASSLSRYGYTF.

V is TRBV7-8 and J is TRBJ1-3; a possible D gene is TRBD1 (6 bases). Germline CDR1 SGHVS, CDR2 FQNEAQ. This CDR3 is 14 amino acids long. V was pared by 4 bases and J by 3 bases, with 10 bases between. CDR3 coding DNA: TGTGCCAGCAGCTCAGGCAGGGGTGGAAACACCATATATTTT. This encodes CASSSGRGGNTIYF.

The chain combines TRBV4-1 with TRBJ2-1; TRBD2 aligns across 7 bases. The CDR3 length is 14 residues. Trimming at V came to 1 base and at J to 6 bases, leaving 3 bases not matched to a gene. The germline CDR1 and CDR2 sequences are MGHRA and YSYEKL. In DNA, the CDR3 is TGCGCCAGCAGCCAAGGACTAGCCTCCAATGAGCAGTTCTTC. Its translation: CASSQGLASNEQFF.

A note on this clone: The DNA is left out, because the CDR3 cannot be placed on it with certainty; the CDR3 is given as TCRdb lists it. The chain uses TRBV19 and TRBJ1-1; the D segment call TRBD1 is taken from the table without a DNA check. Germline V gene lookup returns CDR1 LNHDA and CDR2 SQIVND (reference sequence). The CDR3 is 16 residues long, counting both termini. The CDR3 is CASTSDRGRRNTEAFF.

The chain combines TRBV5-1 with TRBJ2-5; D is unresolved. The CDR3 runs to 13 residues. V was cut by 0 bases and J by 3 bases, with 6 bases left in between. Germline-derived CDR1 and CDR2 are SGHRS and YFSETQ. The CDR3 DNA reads TGCGCCAGCAGCTTGGGGCCTGAAGAGACCCAGTACTTC. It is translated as CASSLGPEETQYF.

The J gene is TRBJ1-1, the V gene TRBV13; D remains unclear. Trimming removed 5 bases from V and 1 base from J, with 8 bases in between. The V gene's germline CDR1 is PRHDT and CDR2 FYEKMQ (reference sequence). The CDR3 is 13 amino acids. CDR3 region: CASSPPGNTEAFF. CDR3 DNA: TGTGCCAGCAGCCCCCCGGGGAACACTGAAGCTTTCTTT. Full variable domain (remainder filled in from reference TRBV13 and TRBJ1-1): AAGVIQSPRHLIKEKRETATLKCYPIPRHDTVYWYQQGPGQDPQFLISFYEKMQSDKGSIPDRFSAQQFSDYHSELNMSSLELGDSALYFCASSPPGNTEAFFGQGTRLTVV.